Shown below are 30 T cell receptor beta chains from a single sample sequenced in a study of T cells expressing NK-cell markers. For each CDR3 protein, TCRdb gives one entry from its re-call of the 5' RACE reads, without DNA. In total, the table holds about 460,000 distinct CDR3 sequences. Sequences were obtained from blood T cells: a sorted CD56 or NKG2C T cell subset, CD4+ or CD8+ T cells, or bulk PBMC T cells (not recorded which). Every receptor here comes from a woman in her 50s in good health.

The V gene is TRBV30, the J gene TRBJ1-2; with no DNA, the TCRdb D assignment of TRBD1 cannot be verified. Per the germline V gene, CDR1 is GTSNPN and CDR2 is SVGIG (reference sequence). This CDR3 spans 12 amino acids. Here the CDR3 reads CAWSADLGVYTF. The full variable domain, completed using reference TRBV30 and TRBJ1-2, is SQTIHQWPATLVQPVGSPLSLECTVEGTSNPNLYWYRQAAGRGLQLLFYSVGIGQISSEVPQNLSASRPQDRQFILSSKKLLLSDSGFYLCAWSADLGVYTFGSGTRLTVV.

This chain uses TRBV28 with TRBJ2-2; TCRdb picks TRBD1, but there is no DNA to check that call. Per the germline V gene, CDR1 is MDHEN and CDR2 is SYDVKM. CDR3 length: 15 residues. The CDR3 spells CASSPGQGYTGELFF.

The chain combines TRBV10-3 with TRBJ2-6; checking the TCRdb D call of TRBD1 is not possible without DNA. This CDR3 has 19 residues. Germline values: CDR1 ENHRY, CDR2 SYGVKD. CDR3 residues: CARWPGPGTGFSGANVLTF.

The chain combines TRBV12-3 or TRBV12-4 with TRBJ1-1. The CDR3 consists of 14 residues. The CDR3 protein is CASRNSRLSTEAFF.

V is TRBV21-1 and J is TRBJ2-1. TRBV21-1 is deemed a pseudogene. This CDR3 region has 13 residues. The CDR3 loop reads CAIQASSYNEQFF.

This sequence joins TRBV7-8 and TRBJ2-4. CDR3 length: 14 residues. CDR1 SGHVS and CDR2 FQNEAQ come from the germline V gene. CDR3 protein: CASTQLRAKNIQYF.

The chain links TRBV12-3 or TRBV12-4 to TRBJ2-5; TCRdb selects TRBD1, and the lack of DNA leaves this call unchecked. The CDR3 is 14 residues long. The CDR3: CASSDRGIGETQYF.

V and J are TRBV5-1 and TRBJ2-6; absent DNA, TCRdb's TRBD1 call cannot be checked. This CDR3 is built from 17 residues. The V gene's germline CDR1 is SGHRS and CDR2 YFSETQ. The CDR3 here is CASSPGQGASGANVLTF.

The J gene is TRBJ1-2, the V gene TRBV3-1. CDR3 length: 15 residues. Germline CDR1 is LGHDT and CDR2 is YNNKEL (reference sequence). The CDR3 here is CASSRGGGRNYGYTF.

The chain combines TRBV18 with TRBJ1-4; TCRdb designates TRBD1, a call that cannot be tested without DNA. The CDR3 runs 15 residues. CDR1 and CDR2 (germline): KGHSH, LQKENI. The CDR3 loop reads CASSPPTGAYEKLFF.

The rearrangement joins TRBV20-1 to TRBJ1-1; TCRdb reports TRBD1, a call that lacks DNA to check it against. This CDR3 contains 12 residues. The germline V gene encodes CDR1 DFQATT and CDR2 SNEGSKA (reference sequence). The CDR3: CSAPKIRDEAFF.

V is TRBV19 and J is TRBJ2-7. Germline CDR1 and CDR2: LNHDA and SQIVND (reference sequence). This CDR3 comprises 13 residues. The chain's CDR3 is CASSPSGPYEQYF.

The chain couples TRBV18 to TRBJ2-1; the D call from TCRdb, TRBD2, cannot be confirmed without DNA. Germline CDR1 reads KGHSH; CDR2 reads LQKENI. The CDR3 is made up of 16 amino acids. This chain's CDR3 is CASSPRTSGIRNEQFF.

The rearrangement links TRBV2 to TRBJ2-3; TCRdb proposes TRBD2, but this gene call is untestable without DNA. CDR3 length: 16 amino acids. Germline assignment: CDR1 SNHLY and CDR2 FYNNEI. The CDR3 sequence is CASSHSSGSRQDTQYF.

J is TRBJ1-6 and V is TRBV29-1. CDR1 and CDR2 (germline): SQVTM, ANQGSEA. The CDR3 has 11 amino acids. CDR3 in amino acids: CSVGSGRSLHF.

The V gene is TRBV7-9, the J gene TRBJ2-3; checking the TCRdb D call of TRBD2 is not possible without DNA. The CDR3 length is 16 residues. Germline lookup yields CDR1 SEHNR and CDR2 FQNEAQ (reference sequence). The CDR3 loop is CASSLEVGVDLGRQYF.

Here the CDR3 reads CARGQGAGEKLFF. The V gene is TRBV30, the J gene TRBJ1-4; TCRdb reports TRBD1, a call that lacks DNA to check it against. Germline lookup yields CDR1 GTSNPN and CDR2 SVGIG (reference sequence). This CDR3 has 13 amino acids.

V usage is TRBV5-1 and J usage is TRBJ1-1; the TCRdb D gene call, TRBD1, has no DNA to confirm it. The CDR3 totals 13 residues. Germline V gives CDR1 SGHRS, CDR2 YFSETQ. The CDR3: CASSLSGQGNTFF.

This sequence joins TRBV3-1 and TRBJ2-1; TCRdb calls TRBD2, which cannot be checked without DNA. Germline loops: CDR1 LGHDT, CDR2 YNNKEL (reference sequence). The CDR3 runs to 13 residues. The CDR3 sequence: CASSQSEGGEQFF.

The chain combines TRBV27 with TRBJ2-2; the TCRdb call, TRBD1, lacks DNA for checking. CDR1 and CDR2 (germline): MNHEY, SMNVEV (reference sequence). This CDR3 is 18 amino acids long. CDR3 in amino acids: CASSLRSGGFEYTGELFF.

The chain links TRBV3-1 to TRBJ1-2. The CDR3 covers 16 residues. From germline, CDR1 is LGHDT and CDR2 YNNKEL (reference sequence). The CDR3 protein is CASSQDVSSANYGYTF.

The V and J genes are TRBV7-8 and TRBJ2-2. The germline gives CDR1 SGHVS, CDR2 FQNEAQ. This CDR3 contains 15 residues. Here the CDR3 reads CASSLVVLNTGELFF.

The gene calls are TRBV11-2 and TRBJ2-1; TCRdb's D call of TRBD2 is untestable without DNA. This CDR3 has 15 amino acids. Germline CDR1 is SGHAT and CDR2 is FQNNGV. CDR3 protein: CASSPGPLPRNEQFF.

This chain links TRBV7-2 with TRBJ1-2; TCRdb reports TRBD1, a call that lacks DNA to check it against. The germline V gene has CDR1 SGHTA and CDR2 FQGNSA. The CDR3 totals 15 residues. The CDR3 loop reads CASSLAPGGDYGYTF.

The J gene is TRBJ2-1, the V gene TRBV20-1; lacking DNA, the TRBD2 call made by TCRdb goes unchecked. This CDR3 has 18 residues. Germline CDR1 DFQATT, CDR2 SNEGSKA (reference sequence). The CDR3 reads CSARDGALPLPGDDEQFF.

V is TRBV6-5 and J is TRBJ1-1; TCRdb's D call, TRBD1, is unchecked because there is no DNA. Germline values: CDR1 MNHEY, CDR2 SVGAGI. The CDR3 has 11 residues. CDR3 in amino acids: CAILAPHEAFF.

The chain is built from TRBV4-1 and TRBJ2-1; the TRBD2 assignment by TCRdb is unverifiable without DNA. The CDR3 covers 13 residues. Germline V gene sequence: CDR1 MGHRA, CDR2 YSYEKL. CDR3 in amino acids: CASSPLSSNEQFF.

The V gene is TRBV7-9, the J gene TRBJ2-7. The length of the CDR3 is 13 residues. Germline CDR1 SEHNR, CDR2 FQNEAQ (reference sequence). CDR3 in amino acids: CASRVIGSYEQYF.

The gene calls are TRBV7-3 and TRBJ2-7; the TRBD2 assignment by TCRdb is unverifiable without DNA. The germline gives CDR1 SGHTA, CDR2 FQGTGA. This CDR3 comprises 17 residues. CDR3 loop: CASSLKRLAGGSYEQYF.

This chain links TRBV25-1 with TRBJ1-1; the D gene TCRdb calls, TRBD1, cannot be checked with no DNA. The CDR3 length is 14 residues. Germline CDR1 MGHDK, CDR2 SYGVNS. The CDR3: CASSETGLNTEAFF.